The source of this T cell receptor beta chain is a study of PD-1 blockade in classical Hodgkin lymphoma. The CDR3 loop spans 16 amino acids. The ends were cut back, 1 base at V and 3 bases at J, with 12 bases in the middle. Germline CDR1 and CDR2: MNHEY and SVGAGI. Relapse after autologous stem cell transplantation occurred in every patient, and brentuximab vedotin exposure varied. General study results and limits: Undefined causes, possibly disease activity or prior therapy, underlie the repertoire differences. Initiation of nivolumab under 1 year after ASCT led to exclusion of patients.

About this clone itself: The antigen is unknown.

The repertoire was sequenced with immunoSEQ multiplex PCR; TCRdb's copy has only in-frame clones and lacks some. The table includes more than 9,500 clones, approximately 85% detected once. The rearrangement links TRBV6-5 to TRBJ2-2; possibly TRBD2 for D (5 bases). This TCR came from a human donor with classical Hodgkin lymphoma. This specimen was peripheral blood mononuclear cells (PBMCs), taken at baseline. This chain's CDR3 is CASSYLGVADTGELFF. CDR3 sequence (DNA): TGTGCCAGCAGTTACTTGGGAGTCGCCGACACCGGGGAGCTGTTTTTT.